Below are 5 T cell receptor beta chains sequenced from a single sample in a study of cytomegalovirus exposure and HLA in healthy donors. Primers for the PCR totalled 60 Vbeta and 13 Jbeta. The table came from immunoSEQ multiplex PCR; TCRdb's copy has only in-frame clones and leaves some out. There are fewer than 200,000 clones in the sample; less than 80% occur only once, and roughly 2% lies in the top ten. Sequences were obtained from PBMCs. These receptors were collected from a man in his forties or fifties in good health and CMV-seronegative.

The rearrangement links TRBV5-6 to TRBJ2-7, with a possible D match to TRBD1 (6 bases). V was pared by 3 bases and J by 5 bases, with 15 bases between. CDR1 is SGHDT and CDR2 is YYEEEE in the germline V gene. The CDR3 runs to 14 residues. CDR3 DNA sequence: TGTGCCAGCAGCTCCTTACAGGGTCTCAACGAGCAGTACTTC. Translation: CASSSLQGLNEQYF. Full variable domain (remainder filled in from reference TRBV5-6 and TRBJ2-7): DAGVTQSPTHLIKTRGQQVTLRCSPKSGHDTVSWYQQALGQGPQFIFQYYEEEERQRGNFPDRFSGHQFPNYSSELNVNALLLGDSALYLCASSSLQGLNEQYFGPGTRLTVT.

Only a few counts were recorded for this clone. The chain joins TRBV28 to TRBJ1-6; D uncertain. Deletions cut 6 bases from V and 4 bases from J, with 16 bases between. CDR1 is MDHEN and CDR2 is SYDVKM in the germline V gene. This CDR3 contains 16 residues. CDR3 protein: CASRSSYGGYNSPLHF. DNA of the CDR3: TGTGCCAGCAGATCATCCTATGGAGGTTATAATTCACCCCTCCACTTT.

The CDR3 sequence: CASSPPDRAGNTIYF. CDR3 sequence (DNA): TGTGCCAGCTCACCACCCGACAGGGCTGGAAACACCATATATTTT. The chain uses TRBV18 and TRBJ1-3; 7 bases fit TRBD1. The V gene's germline CDR1 is KGHSH and CDR2 LQKENI. The CDR3 runs 15 residues. The V segment lost 0 bases and the J segment 2 bases; nucleotides outside the gene matches: 1.

The rearrangement links TRBV27 to TRBJ1-6; tentative D call: TRBD1 (6 bases). Germline assignment: CDR1 MNHEY and CDR2 SMNVEV (reference sequence). CDR3 size: 16 residues. Trimming stripped 3 bases from V and 15 bases from J, with 24 bases between. The CDR3 sequence is CASSFFGYKGGILLHF. The CDR3 DNA sequence: TGTGCCAGCAGTTTTTTTGGCTACAAAGGGGGAATCCTCCTCCACTTT.

This clone was found a few times. This chain uses TRBV7-8 with TRBJ2-5, with 9 nucleotides matching TRBD2. V lost 3 bases, J lost 4 bases, and 9 bases stayed unmatched. Germline CDR1 reads SGHVS; CDR2 reads FQNEAQ. The CDR3 is 16 amino acids. CDR3: CASSLRLAAWGETQYF. The CDR3 DNA reads TGTGCCAGCAGCTTGCGACTAGCGGCGTGGGGAGAGACCCAGTACTTC. The variable domain in full, with the rest retrieved from reference TRBV7-8 and TRBJ2-5, is GAGVSQSPRYKVAKRGQDVALRCDPISGHVSLFWYQQALGQGPEFLTYFQNEAQLDKSGLPSDRFFAERPEGSVSTLKIQRTQQEDSAVYLCASSLRLAAWGETQYFGPGTRLLVL.